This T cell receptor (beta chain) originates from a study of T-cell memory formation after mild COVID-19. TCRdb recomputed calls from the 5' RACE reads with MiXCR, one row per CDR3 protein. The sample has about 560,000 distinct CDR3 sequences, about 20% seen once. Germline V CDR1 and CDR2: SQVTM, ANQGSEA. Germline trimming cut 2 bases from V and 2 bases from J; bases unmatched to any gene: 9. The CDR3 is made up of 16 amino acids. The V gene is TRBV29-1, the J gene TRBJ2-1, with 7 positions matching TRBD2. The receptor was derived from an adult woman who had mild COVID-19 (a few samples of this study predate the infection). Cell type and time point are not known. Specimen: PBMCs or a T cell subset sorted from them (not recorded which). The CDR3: CSVETWREGPYNEQFF. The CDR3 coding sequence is TGCAGCGTTGAAACTTGGAGGGAGGGCCCCTACAATGAGCAGTTCTTC.